A selection of T cell receptor beta chains follows, all from one sample in a study of blood T cell repertoires in COVID-19. Libraries were prepared by immunoSEQ multiplex PCR; TCRdb keeps only in-frame clonotypes and omits some of them. Found here are fewer than 60,000 clones, 79% of them singletons; the top ten hold 20% to 30%. Sequencing was carried out using peripheral blood. These TCRs come from a man in his sixties or seventies with acute or convalescent COVID-19. CDR3s include the opening cysteine and the closing phenylalanine or tryptophan. A D gene is named only where the DNA matches it firmly. Clone size is given for some rows only: seen once, a few or many times, or a class if the clone is expanded.

TRBJ1-5	TRBV28	13	NA	NA	TGTGCCAGCAGGAAATGGGGGGATCAGCCCCAGCATTTT	CASRKWGDQPQHF
TRBJ2-5	TRBV20-1	13	NA	NA	TGCAGTGCTAGTAGGGACTCGGGGGAGACCCAGTACTTC	CSASRDSGETQYF
TRBJ1-6	TRBV7-3	17	TRBD1	NA	TGTGCCAGCAGCTCCTCCGCTCCGGGACAGGGAGATTCACCCCTCCACTTT	CASSSSAPGQGDSPLHF
TRBJ1-4	TRBV11-3	13	NA	few	TGTGCCAGCACCCAACTACCGGGGGAAAAACTGTTTTTT	CASTQLPGEKLFF
TRBJ1-6	TRBV7-9	13	NA	NA	TGTGCCAGCAGCTATACAAAGAAGTCACCCCTCCACTTT	CASSYTKKSPLHF
TRBJ2-1	TRBV5-1	15	TRBD2	NA	TGCGCCAGCAGCTTGACTAGCGGGAGGGCAGGTGAGCAGTTCTTC	CASSLTSGRAGEQFF
TRBJ1-2	TRBV2	15	TRBD1	NA	TGTGCCAGCAGTGTACAGGGGGGCCCCCACTATGGCTACACCTTC	CASSVQGGPHYGYTF
TRBJ2-7	TRBV2	14	NA	NA	TGTGCCAGCATCCCAAAACGGGGTTTCCACGAGCAGTACTTC	CASIPKRGFHEQYF
TRBJ2-7	TRBV7-4	14	TRBD2	once	TGTGCCCGCGCGGGAGGCGGGACTTACTGCGAGCAGTACTTC	CARAGGGTYCEQYF
TRBJ1-1	TRBV7-9	13	TRBD1	NA	TGTGCCAGCAGCTTAGAGGAGGGGGCGCAAACTTTCTTT	CASSLEEGAQTFF
TRBJ2-2	TRBV9	20	TRBD2	NA	TGTGCCAGCAGCGCCAACCCTTTGGTAGCGGGAGCCCCAAACACCGGGGAGCTGTTTTTT	CASSANPLVAGAPNTGELFF
TRBJ2-7	TRBV7-9	15	TRBD2	NA	TGTGCCAGCAGCTCCAGACTAGCGGGTTCCTACGAGCAGTACTTC	CASSSRLAGSYEQYF
TRBJ2-1	TRBV7-8	15	NA	once	TGTGCCAGCAGCTTTAGCGACCCTTACTACAATGAGCAGTTCTTC	CASSFSDPYYNEQFF
TRBJ2-1	TRBV3-1/TRBV3-2	16	NA	few	TGTGCCAGCAGCCAAGACATAAGGTTAGCAATAGATGAGCAGTTCTTC	CASSQDIRLAIDEQFF
TRBJ2-5	TRBV11-3	20	TRBD1	NA	TGTGCCAGCAGCCACGGGGACAGGGCTCCATTAAAAGATGTCCAAGAGACCCAGTACTTC	CASSHGDRAPLKDVQETQYF
TRBJ2-3	TRBV9	16	NA	NA	TGTGCCAGCAGCGTAGATGGGTCAACTAGGGCAGATACGCAGTATTTT	CASSVDGSTRADTQYF
TRBJ2-1	TRBV5-4	17	TRBD2	NA	TGTGCCAGCAGCCCTGTTTCGGCCGGGGGGTACTACAATGAGCAGTTCTTC	CASSPVSAGGYYNEQFF
TRBJ2-5	TRBV27	16	TRBD1	NA	TGTGCCAGCAGTTCCCGGGACAGGGGGCGTTTGGAGACCCAGTACTTC	CASSSRDRGRLETQYF
TRBJ2-1	TRBV5-1	13	TRBD1	NA	TGCGCCACCGCTCAGGGGGCCTACAATGAGCAGTTCTTC	CATAQGAYNEQFF
TRBJ2-2	TRBV5-6	15	NA	once	TGTGCCAGCAGCTTGCTAACGGGAAGGTCCGGGGAGCTGTTTTTT	CASSLLTGRSGELFF
TRBJ2-1	TRBV7-3	16	TRBD2	few	TGTGCCAGCAGCCCGACTAGCGAAAGCTCCTACAATGAGCAGTTCTTC	CASSPTSESSYNEQFF
TRBJ2-7	TRBV14	17	TRBD1	NA	TGTGCCAGCAGCCAAAGGACAGGGGGCCGAAGCTCCTACGAGCAGTACTTC	CASSQRTGGRSSYEQYF
TRBJ1-1	TRBV13	13	NA	NA	TGTGCCAGCAGCATTCTTTCAGGCACTGAAGCTTTCTTT	CASSILSGTEAFF
TRBJ1-1	TRBV3-1/TRBV3-2	14	NA	NA	TGTGCCAGCAGCCAAGCAAGTAGGGGCACTGAAGCTTTCTTT	CASSQASRGTEAFF